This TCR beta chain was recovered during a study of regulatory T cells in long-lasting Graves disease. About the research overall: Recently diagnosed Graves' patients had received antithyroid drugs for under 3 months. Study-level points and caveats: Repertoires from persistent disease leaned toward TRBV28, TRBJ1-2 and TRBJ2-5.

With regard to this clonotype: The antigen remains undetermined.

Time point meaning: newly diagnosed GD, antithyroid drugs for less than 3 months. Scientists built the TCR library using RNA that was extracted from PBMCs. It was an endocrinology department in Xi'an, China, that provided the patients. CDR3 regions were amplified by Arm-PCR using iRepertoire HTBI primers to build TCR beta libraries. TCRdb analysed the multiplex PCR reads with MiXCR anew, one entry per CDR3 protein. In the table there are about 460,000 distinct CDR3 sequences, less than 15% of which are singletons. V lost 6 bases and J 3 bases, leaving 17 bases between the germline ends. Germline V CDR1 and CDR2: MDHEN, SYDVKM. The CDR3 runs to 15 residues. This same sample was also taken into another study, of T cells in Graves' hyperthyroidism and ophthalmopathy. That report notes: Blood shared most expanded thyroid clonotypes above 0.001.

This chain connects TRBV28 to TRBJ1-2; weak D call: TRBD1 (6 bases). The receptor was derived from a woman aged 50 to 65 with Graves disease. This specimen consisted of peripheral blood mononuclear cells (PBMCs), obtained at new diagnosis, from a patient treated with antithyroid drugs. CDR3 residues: CASSPAQGAYYGYTF. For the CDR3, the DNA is TGTGCCAGCAGCCCCGCACAGGGCGCCTACTATGGCTACACCTTC.